These T cell receptor beta chains were read from a single sample in a study of CD8+ T cells in alopecia areata. Assay: immunoSEQ multiplex PCR; the TCRdb copy retains only in-frame clones and omits some. The sample shows more than 150,000 clones, about 51% of them seen only once. The sample consisted of CD8+ T cells sorted from blood, taken at approximately week 52, from a patient treated with tofacitinib. These receptors all come from a human donor with alopecia areata. Both conserved end residues are part of each CDR3. D genes are given only for firm matches. A row's size may be missing; if present it is once, few, many or a size class.

cdr3_length d_call j_call v_call clone_size cdr3_nt cdr3_aa
14 NA TRBJ1-5 TRBV30 NA TGTGCCTGGAGTGTAGTGGATAGCAATCAGCCCCAGCATTTT CAWSVVDSNQPQHF
11 NA TRBJ1-5 TRBV7-3 NA TGTGCCAGCAGCCCCCCCCAGCCCCAGCATTTT CASSPPQPQHF
14 NA TRBJ2-1 TRBV6-5 NA TGTGCCAGCAGTTCCCTCGGGAGCCACAATGAGCAGTTCTTC CASSSLGSHNEQFF
12 TRBD1 TRBJ1-1 TRBV29-1 NA TGCAGCGTTGGGACAGGGTTTGGGGAAGCTTTCTTT CSVGTGFGEAFF
15 NA TRBJ2-4 TRBV11-2 NA TGTGCCAGCAGCTTAAAGGGATTAGCCAAAAACATTCAGTACTTC CASSLKGLAKNIQYF
12 NA TRBJ1-1 TRBV5-1 NA TGCGCCAGCAGCTTGGGGGGCTTGAAAGCTTTCTTT CASSLGGLKAFF
14 TRBD1 TRBJ1-4 TRBV13 NA TGTGCCAGCAGCTCCTCGACAGGGGAAGAAAAACTGTTTTTT CASSSSTGEEKLFF
13 NA TRBJ1-1 TRBV4-1 NA TGCGCCAGCAGCCAAGCGTTCGGCTCGGGAGCTTTCTTT CASSQAFGSGAFF
13 NA TRBJ2-7 TRBV2 NA TGTGCCAGCAGTCAGACTTCCCCCTACGAGCAGTACTTC CASSQTSPYEQYF
16 NA TRBJ1-1 TRBV5-1 few TGCGCCAGCAGCTTATACCCTGGGCACTTCGGCACTGAAGCTTTCTTT CASSLYPGHFGTEAFF
15 TRBD1 TRBJ1-2 TRBV4-1 few TGCGCCAGCAGCCGTGGACAGGGGCGCTCCTATGGCTACACCTTC CASSRGQGRSYGYTF
13 NA TRBJ1-1 TRBV5-6 NA TGTGCCAGCAGCCTCGGGACAATCACTGAAGCTTTCTTT CASSLGTITEAFF
13 NA TRBJ2-7 TRBV13 NA TGTGCCAGCAGCTTAGACCGACCTGGGGAGCAGTACTTC CASSLDRPGEQYF
14 TRBD2 TRBJ2-7 TRBV19 NA TGTGCCAGTAGTAGTCCAGCGGGGAGCTACGAGCAGTACTTC CASSSPAGSYEQYF
17 NA TRBJ1-3 TRBV4-3 NA TGCGCCAGCAGCCAAGAGGGGGAGGGGAGCTCTGGAAACACCATATATTTT CASSQEGEGSSGNTIYF